This is a list of T cell receptor beta chains from one sample in a study of graft-versus-host responses after intestinal transplantation. The assay was immunoSEQ multiplex PCR, and TCRdb's table has in-frame clones only and misses some. The table has some 3,700 clones, about 43% seen once. This sample comprised alloreactive CD8+ T cells from a mixed lymphocyte reaction culture, obtained before transplantation. These receptors came from a human patient who was an organ donor for intestinal transplantation. Both conserved end residues are trimmed from each CDR3. A D gene is named only where the DNA matches it firmly.

TRBJ2-6 | TRBV27 | - | ASTDSGANVLT
TRBJ2-1 | TRBV19 | - | ASSILASGYNEQF
TRBJ1-1 | TRBV9 | - | ASSVSSNTEAF
TRBJ2-7 | TRBV11-1 | TRBD1 | ASSLGTGTTEQY
TRBJ1-1 | TRBV11-2 | - | ASSLDQGGTEAF
TRBJ1-1 | TRBV15 | - | ATSRGRQVRTEAF
TRBJ2-7 | TRBV4-3 | - | ASSQGLGYEQY
TRBJ2-1 | TRBV10-3 | TRBD2 | AITGLENNEQF
TRBJ1-1 | TRBV15 | - | ATSRDLRGTEAF
TRBJ2-7 | TRBV7-9 | TRBD1 | ASSFRWDRGHEQY
TRBJ2-2 | TRBV7-8 | TRBD2 | ASSSKLAGDTGELF
TRBJ2-6 | TRBV7-6 | - | ASSTNISQSRANVLT
- | TRBV6-4 | - | ASSTPRGRGYEQY
TRBJ2-5 | TRBV10-3 | - | AISGWGDETQY
TRBJ2-5 | TRBV29-1 | - | SVEEPRVGETQY
TRBJ2-1 | TRBV28 | - | ASSSLNTPNEQF
TRBJ2-7 | TRBV19 | TRBD1 | ASTPRGQGAYEQY
TRBJ1-1 | TRBV6-5 | - | ASSFPGARPEAF
TRBJ2-2 | TRBV27 | - | ASSRLRGAGTLEGGELF
TRBJ2-3 | TRBV10-3 | TRBD2 | AIRTRPSGRQY
TRBJ1-1 | TRBV12-5 | - | ASGLIPSKIGDTEAF
TRBJ1-5 | TRBV6-1 | - | ASSETELLSNQPQH
TRBJ2-1 | TRBV29-1 | TRBD2 | SACELAGGLNEQF
TRBJ2-2 | TRBV2 | TRBD2 | ASYGVRELADTGELF
TRBJ1-2 | TRBV6-1 | - | ASRRTGTPSGYT
TRBJ2-7 | TRBV5-1 | TRBD2 | ASSLGGTSHEQY
TRBJ2-2 | TRBV13 | TRBD2 | ASSSTLAGRTGELF
TRBJ2-1 | TRBV4-3 | - | ASSQDNPSSYNEQF
TRBJ2-3 | TRBV19 | TRBD1 | ASSLDDREGTPDTQY
TRBJ2-7 | TRBV6-5 | - | ASSLGVSYEQY
TRBJ2-6 | TRBV4-3 | - | ASSQRAGDPRGANVLT
TRBJ2-1 | TRBV7-6 | TRBD2 | ASSLGWLAGYNEQF
TRBJ2-1 | TRBV7-3 | - | ASSSHRVAYNEQF
TRBJ1-1 | TRBV13 | - | ASRDILDTEAF
TRBJ2-7 | TRBV7-8 | TRBD1 | ASSLFAGQGAYEQY
TRBJ1-1 | TRBV19 | - | ASSAGLNTEAF
TRBJ2-4 | TRBV11-3 | TRBD2 | ASSLVPLAGGPPIWYIQY
TRBJ2-7 | TRBV27 | TRBD1 | ASSLLGDRGYEQY
TRBJ2-7 | TRBV28 | - | ASNFKEQY
TRBJ2-7 | TRBV18 | - | ASSSLARGAPPNEQY
TRBJ2-2 | TRBV4-1 | TRBD2 | ASSQISGRGGELF
TRBJ1-1 | TRBV27 | - | ASSLYGRNTEAF